This T cell receptor beta chain stems from a study of T cell repertoires in cytomegalovirus infection (dated by TCRdb to the late 2010s). Background for the entire study: Peptide stimulations targeted recently identified HLA-C-restricted CMV epitopes, whose presentation resists viral immunomodulation, together with well-studied HLA-B-restricted epitopes. Because public TCR beta signatures pointed to carriage of CMV infection together with the matching HLA type, the HLA type of each donor mattered for the analysis.

As to this clonotype: Its cognate antigen has yet to be identified. The input lacks base qualities; no much larger clone sits a single base away.

TCRdb lists the instrument as Illumina HiSeq 1500. TCRdb's own reprocessing of the public reads used fastp at Q25 and MiXCR and kept productive beta chains. Merged by CDR3 protein, the rows form single entries marked with the most common genes and DNA. The sample records about 920,000 distinct CDR3 sequences, approximately 30% of which are singletons. The ten largest clones add up to roughly 12% of the sample. The treatment or condition label here, explained by the study, means: in vitro stimulation with specific CMV peptide epitopes to enrich CMV-specific T cells. What the research found in general, with its limitations: In both this cohort and an independent roughly 350-donor cohort, the cumulative frequency of public TCR beta family members distinguished carriers of CMV infection plus the relevant HLA type. The ex vivo response was dominated by HLA-C-restricted CMV-specific TCR beta clonotypes, which also provided the single most frequent clonotype in two of eight donors.

The material was cultured CD8+ T cells from PBMCs, obtained from culture after CMV antigen stimulation. The origin of this receptor is a human donor in good health (CMV status not recorded). Some clones in this sample may be carry-over from other donors' samples.

In nucleotides, the sequence is TGTGCCACCGGGGTTATCCACGAGCAGTACTTC. This gives the protein CATGVIHEQYF. This chain joins TRBV19 to TRBJ2-7; the D gene is perhaps TRBD2, from 5 matching bases. There are 11 amino acids in the CDR3, from cysteine to phenylalanine inclusive. Of all the DNA, just the CDR3 is kept, 33 bases in frame from base 1. CDR1 LNHDA and CDR2 SQIVND were looked up in the germline V gene (reference sequence). V and J are truncated by 10 bases and 5 bases respectively, leaving an intervening sequence of 12 bases.